Below, 5 T cell receptor beta chains from the same sample are listed, as sequenced in a study of shared clonotypes between healthy human individuals. Naive CD8 cells comprised CD45RO-negative, CCR7-positively selected cells, excluding terminally differentiated effector memory CD45RA+ cells. Sequencing used immunoSEQ multiplex PCR; TCRdb keeps in-frame clones, though not all of them. The sample contains around 2,000,000 clones, just under 95% of which appear only once. Material for sequencing was naive CD8+ T cells sorted from blood. The receptors derive from a man aged 18 to 30 in good health.

The chain links TRBV27 to TRBJ2-5, with D perhaps TRBD1 (6 bases). The germline gives CDR1 MNHEY, CDR2 SMNVEV (reference sequence). The CDR3 has 16 residues. Deletions cut 5 bases from V and 10 bases from J, with 26 bases between. The CDR3 protein is CASSRIPLDYNRDQYF. For the CDR3, the DNA is TGTGCCAGCAGTCGAATTCCCCTAGACTACAACAGGGACCAGTACTTC.

Here the CDR3 DNA reads TGTGCCAGCAGCTTGTTCCACGAGCAGTACTTC. It encodes CASSLFHEQYF. The V and J genes are TRBV5-8 and TRBJ2-7; D gene uncertain. Per the germline V gene, CDR1 is SGHTS and CDR2 is YDEGEE. V lost 1 base and J 5 bases, leaving 4 bases between the germline ends. The CDR3 has 11 residues.

J is TRBJ2-1 and V is TRBV14, with D tentatively TRBD1 or TRBD2 (5 bases each). V lost 4 bases, J lost 9 bases, and 16 bases lay in between. Per germline, CDR1 SGHDN and CDR2 FVKESK. This CDR3 is 14 amino acids long. The CDR3 nucleotides are TGTGCCAGCAGCCCTACAAGTACCGGGACTGAGCAGTTCTTC. Its translation: CASSPTSTGTEQFF.

The chain employs TRBV4-1 and TRBJ1-5; D is possibly TRBD1 (6 bases). This CDR3 comprises 14 residues. Germline loops: CDR1 MGHRA, CDR2 YSYEKL. The V gene lost 0 bases and the J gene lost 7 bases, with 10 bases spanning the gap. The CDR3 sequence is CASSQEGGWQPQHF. Here the CDR3 DNA reads TGCGCCAGCAGCCAAGAGGGGGGCTGGCAGCCCCAGCATTTT.

The chain combines TRBV29-1 with TRBJ1-2, with D unresolved. CDR3 size: 11 residues. CDR1 and CDR2 (germline): SQVTM, ANQGSEA. V was pared by 3 bases and J by 6 bases, with 8 bases between. The CDR3 DNA follows: TGCAGCGTTGATACACTACATGGCTACACCTTC. The encoded protein is CSVDTLHGYTF.